What follows are 20 T cell receptor beta chains derived from one specimen sequenced in a study of blood T cell repertoires in COVID-19. The table came from immunoSEQ multiplex PCR; TCRdb's copy has only in-frame clones and leaves some out. This sample has some 58,000 clones, with about nine tenths found just once. Sequencing was carried out using peripheral blood. Every receptor here comes from a man aged 40-49 years with acute or convalescent COVID-19.

CDR3 DNA: TGTGCCAGCAGCTTAAACACACTAGCGCCGGGGGAGACCCAGTACTTC. It codes for CASSLNTLAPGETQYF. The chain links TRBV7-3 to TRBJ2-5, with TRBD2 identical over 7 bases. Germline V gives CDR1 SGHTA, CDR2 FQGTGA. There are 16 residues in the CDR3. V was pared by 1 base and J by 5 bases, with 10 bases of the junction left unmatched. Complete variable domain (other parts from reference TRBV7-3 and TRBJ2-5): GAGVSQTPSNKVTEKGKYVELRCDPISGHTALYWYRQSLGQGPEFLIYFQGTGAADDSGLPNDRFFAVRPEGSVSTLKIQRTERGDSAVYLCASSLNTLAPGETQYFGPGTRLLVL.

V and J are TRBV4-1 and TRBJ2-5; no clear D. Trimming shortened V by 3 bases and J by 4 bases, and 12 bases separated the two germline ends. The CDR3 spans 14 residues. CDR1 and CDR2 from the germline V gene are MGHRA and YSYEKL. The CDR3, as DNA: TGCGCCAGCAGCCACGCGATCTCCGTAGAGACCCAGTACTTC. It yields the protein CASSHAISVETQYF.

The chain joins TRBV30 to TRBJ2-5; D might be TRBD1 (6 bases). The CDR3 totals 15 residues. Trimming took off 0 bases at V and 2 bases at J, with 13 bases between the two ends. CDR1 and CDR2 (germline): GTSNPN, SVGIG (reference sequence). The CDR3: CAWSVQGQKQETQYF. The CDR3 coding sequence is TGTGCCTGGAGTGTACAGGGTCAGAAGCAAGAGACCCAGTACTTC.

The chain joins TRBV11-3 to TRBJ2-1, with 8 bases fitting TRBD2. Trimming at V came to 0 bases and at J to 10 bases, leaving 11 bases not matched to a gene. CDR1 is SGHNT and CDR2 is YENEEA in the germline V gene. CDR3 length equals 16 residues. CDR3 protein: CASSLDPGLVRAEQFF. CDR3 DNA sequence: TGTGCCAGCAGCTTAGACCCGGGACTAGTGCGTGCGGAGCAGTTCTTC.

The chain has TRBV4-2 and TRBJ1-6; TRBD1 agrees at 8 bases. The trim removed 0 bases at V and 7 bases at J, leaving 5 bases unmatched. CDR1 LGHNA and CDR2 YNFKEQ come from the germline V gene. This CDR3 region has 16 residues. This CDR3 is CASSQDGQGGNSPLHF. CDR3 nucleotides: TGTGCCAGCAGCCAAGATGGACAGGGTGGGAATTCACCCCTCCACTTT.

This sequence joins TRBV18 and TRBJ1-4; 9 bases match TRBD1. CDR1 and CDR2 (germline): KGHSH, LQKENI. V was pared by 7 bases and J by 7 bases, with 7 bases of the junction left unmatched. The CDR3 consists of 14 residues. CDR3 nucleotides: TGTGCCAGCTGGTCCGGGACAGGGTTTGAAAAACTGTTTTTT. It is translated as CASWSGTGFEKLFF.

The chain joins TRBV29-1 to TRBJ1-1; a possible D gene is TRBD1 (6 bases). Germline V lookup: CDR1 SQVTM, CDR2 ANQGSEA. Trimming cost V 1 base and J 9 bases, with 9 bases left between them. The CDR3 is made up of 11 amino acids. The CDR3 region is CSVEGQGQAFF. CDR3 coding DNA: TGCAGCGTTGAAGGGCAGGGGCAAGCTTTCTTT. The variable domain in full, with the rest retrieved from reference TRBV29-1 and TRBJ1-1, is SAVISQKPSRDICQRGTSLTIQCQVDSQVTMMFWYRQQPGQSLTLIATANQGSEATYESGFVIDKFPISRPNLTFSTLTVSNMSPEDSSIYLCSVEGQGQAFFGQGTRLTVV.

This chain's CDR3 is CASSEKRSSYNSPLHF. In nucleotides, the CDR3 is TGTGCCAGCAGTGAGAAGAGAAGCTCCTATAATTCACCCCTCCACTTT. V is TRBV27 and J is TRBJ1-6, with D hard to call. The CDR3 is made up of 16 amino acids. Germline loops: CDR1 MNHEY, CDR2 SMNVEV (reference sequence). Trimming stripped 5 bases from V and 0 bases from J, with 11 bases between.

The chain employs TRBV7-2 and TRBJ1-4; D gene ambiguous. The CDR3 is 15 amino acids. V dropped 4 bases and J dropped 0 bases, with 9 bases sitting between them. Germline-derived CDR1 and CDR2 are SGHTA and FQGNSA. The CDR3 loop is CASSYPTATNEKLFF. Here the CDR3 DNA reads TGTGCCAGCAGCTACCCCACGGCAACTAATGAAAAACTGTTTTTT.

There are a few counts of this clone. This chain connects TRBV27 to TRBJ2-5, with D possibly TRBD1 on 5 matching bases. CDR3 length: 14 amino acids. Trimming removed 5 bases at V and 5 bases at J, with 15 bases between. Germline lookup yields CDR1 MNHEY and CDR2 SMNVEV (reference sequence). CDR3 DNA sequence: TGTGCCAGCAGTCCGCTGGACAAGTGGGAGACCCAGTACTTC. Translated: CASSPLDKWETQYF.

V and J are TRBV7-2 and TRBJ1-1, with D maybe TRBD1 (6 bases). Germline V gene data show CDR1 as SGHTA and CDR2 as FQGNSA. The V end was cut by 6 bases, the J end by 3 bases, with 11 bases between. The CDR3 is 13 amino acids. For the CDR3, the DNA is TGTGCCAGCAGGCGGGCAGGGGACACTGAAGCTTTCTTT. Encoded protein: CASRRAGDTEAFF. Full variable domain (rest looked up from reference TRBV7-2 and TRBJ1-1): GAGVSQSPSNKVTEKGKDVELRCDPISGHTALYWYRQSLGQGLEFLIYFQGNSAPDKSGLPSDRFSAERTGGSVSTLTIQRTQQEDSAVYLCASRRAGDTEAFFGQGTRLTVV.

This chain links TRBV18 with TRBJ2-2, with TRBD2 matching 15 bases. Unmatched junction bases numbered 3, after V lost 0 bases and J lost 4 bases. The germline V gene has CDR1 KGHSH and CDR2 LQKENI. The CDR3 covers 18 residues. The CDR3 sequence is CASSPPGLAGGSTGELFF. The CDR3 DNA follows: TGTGCCAGCTCACCACCGGGACTAGCGGGAGGTAGCACCGGGGAGCTGTTTTTT.

This clone was seen just once. The chain links TRBV18 to TRBJ1-1; TRBD1 might be the D (5 bases). CDR3 length equals 18 residues. The V end was cut by 3 bases, the J end by 0 bases, with 20 bases between. Germline CDR1 is KGHSH and CDR2 is LQKENI. CDR3 DNA sequence: TGTGCCAGCTCACCCTCCGGGGGGGTTGTCATGTTGAACACTGAAGCTTTCTTT. Amino acids: CASSPSGGVVMLNTEAFF.

The chain has TRBV7-2 and TRBJ2-3, with 8 nucleotides matching TRBD1. V was pared by 5 bases and J by 6 bases, with 7 bases of the junction left unmatched. The CDR3 runs 14 residues. Germline CDR1 reads SGHTA; CDR2 reads FQGNSA. CDR3 loop: CASSPGQGSDTQYF. The CDR3 coding sequence is TGTGCCAGCAGCCCAGGACAGGGATCGGATACGCAGTATTTT.

This clone was detected a few times. V and J are TRBV5-4 and TRBJ2-3, with TRBD2 matching 8 bases. CDR1 is SGHNT, CDR2 YYREEE, per germline (reference sequence). The V gene end was trimmed by 3 bases and the J gene end by 4 bases; junction bases not matched to a gene: 10. CDR3 length: 16 residues. The CDR3 here is CASSWGGSGSSDTQYF. In DNA, the CDR3 is TGTGCCAGCAGCTGGGGGGGCAGCGGGAGTTCAGATACGCAGTATTTT.

V and J are TRBV6-1 and TRBJ1-3; TRBD1 matches 7 bases. CDR1 is MNHNS and CDR2 is SASEGT in the germline V gene. The junction had 2 bases not matched to a gene; V was cut back by 3 bases and J by 0 bases. The CDR3 covers 15 residues. This CDR3 reads CASSDYRGSGNTIYF. The CDR3, as DNA: TGTGCCAGCAGTGATTACAGGGGCTCTGGAAACACCATATATTTT.

This chain uses TRBV7-6 with TRBJ1-2; TRBD1 matches at 9 bases. This CDR3 region has 15 residues. CDR1 and CDR2 (germline): SGHVS, FNYEAQ. The junction had 10 bases not matched to a gene; V was cut back by 5 bases and J by 6 bases. CDR3 in DNA: TGTGCCAGCAGCGACACTGACAGGGGGAATAATGGCTACACCTTC. This encodes CASSDTDRGNNGYTF.

This chain links TRBV19 with TRBJ1-5, with 9 bases identical to TRBD1. CDR3 length: 17 amino acids. Trimming took 3 bases from V and 5 from J; bases not matched to a gene: 11. Per the germline V gene, CDR1 is LNHDA and CDR2 is SQIVND (reference sequence). The CDR3 here is CASSIFPGQGRDQPQHF. Written as DNA, the CDR3 is TGTGCCAGTAGTATCTTCCCGGGACAGGGTAGGGATCAGCCCCAGCATTTT.

This chain links TRBV24-1 with TRBJ2-1; TRBD1 might be the D (6 bases). The V gene's germline CDR1 is KGHDR and CDR2 SFDVKD. Trimming removed 3 bases at V and 5 bases at J, with 19 bases between. This CDR3 contains 17 residues. The CDR3 reads CATSDVSTGQLHNEQFF. Here the CDR3 DNA reads TGTGCCACCAGTGATGTGTCCACAGGGCAGTTACACAATGAGCAGTTCTTC.

The J gene is TRBJ2-1, the V gene TRBV27; tentative D call: TRBD1 (5 bases). The germline V and J ends were trimmed by 5 bases and 8 bases, with 16 bases remaining between them. Germline-derived CDR1 and CDR2 are MNHEY and SMNVEV (reference sequence). The CDR3 is 14 amino acids. In DNA, the CDR3 is TGTGCCAGCAGTAACGGACCCGAAGGGGATGAGCAGTTCTTC. Translation gives CASSNGPEGDEQFF.